Below are 18 T cell receptor beta chains sequenced from a single sample in a study of monozygotic twins with inflammatory bowel disease. With the 5' RACE reads reprocessed, TCRdb shows one record per CDR3 protein and no DNA. This repertoire includes 310,000 or so distinct CDR3 sequences. Sequencing used blood. These TCRs come from a human donor with ulcerative colitis or Crohn's disease, or a healthy co-twin of an affected twin (not recorded which).

The chain combines TRBV28 with TRBJ2-5; lacking DNA, the TRBD1 call made by TCRdb goes unchecked. Germline CDR1 MDHEN, CDR2 SYDVKM. This CDR3 is built from 14 residues. This CDR3 reads CASPRITGGETQYF.

The chain combines TRBV11-2 with TRBJ2-3; checking the TCRdb D call of TRBD1 is not possible without DNA. This CDR3 is built from 15 residues. CDR1 and CDR2 from the germline V gene are SGHAT and FQNNGV. The CDR3: CASRKDRGSTDTQYF.

CDR3 protein: CAWSTGAGGPREQFF. The chain links TRBV30 to TRBJ2-1; TCRdb names TRBD2, which stays unverified in the absence of DNA. This CDR3 has 15 amino acids. In germline, CDR1 is GTSNPN, CDR2 SVGIG (reference sequence).

The chain carries TRBV20-1 and TRBJ2-7; TCRdb's D call, TRBD2, is unchecked because there is no DNA. CDR1 DFQATT and CDR2 SNEGSKA come from the germline V gene (reference sequence). The CDR3 length is 17 residues. CDR3 loop: CSARPPGRTFGNYEQYF.

This rearrangement joins TRBV15 to TRBJ2-3; without DNA, the TCRdb call of TRBD1 cannot be checked. This CDR3 has 13 amino acids. Germline assignment: CDR1 LNHNV and CDR2 YYDKDF (reference sequence). CDR3 region: CATSLGQWDTQYF. The variable domain in full, with the rest retrieved from reference TRBV15 and TRBJ2-3, is DAMVIQNPRYQVTQFGKPVTLSCSQTLNHNVMYWYQQKSSQAPKLLFHYYDKDFNNEADTPDNFQSRRPNTSFCFLDIRSPGLGDTAMYLCATSLGQWDTQYFGPGTRLTVL.

This chain connects TRBV20-1 to TRBJ2-5; TCRdb designates TRBD2, a call that cannot be tested without DNA. Germline V gene sequence: CDR1 DFQATT, CDR2 SNEGSKA (reference sequence). This CDR3 has 12 residues. The chain's CDR3 is CSGARVRETQYF.

The rearrangement links TRBV12-3 or TRBV12-4 to TRBJ2-1; checking the TCRdb D call of TRBD2 is not possible without DNA. This CDR3 contains 17 residues. CDR3 residues: CAVMGTSGKVGYNEQFF.

V and J are TRBV27 and TRBJ2-7; there is no DNA to check the TCRdb D call of TRBD2. The CDR3 consists of 15 residues. Germline-derived CDR1 and CDR2 are MNHEY and SMNVEV (reference sequence). CDR3 in amino acids: CASSFSVAGSYEQYF.

The chain is built from TRBV7-8 and TRBJ2-5; TCRdb names TRBD2, which stays unverified in the absence of DNA. The CDR3 spans 13 residues. Looked up from germline, CDR1 is SGHVS and CDR2 is FQNEAQ. The CDR3 region is CASRVRGKETQYF.

The chain employs TRBV12-3 or TRBV12-4 and TRBJ1-2; TCRdb's assignment of TRBD1 cannot be checked, as there is no DNA. This CDR3 has 16 residues. The CDR3 is CASSPRTGGGGYGYTF.

J is TRBJ1-5 and V is TRBV4-3. The CDR3 extends over 15 amino acids. Germline CDR1 LGHNA, CDR2 YSLEER. CDR3 protein: CASSQEWAPNQPQHF.

J is TRBJ2-7 and V is TRBV12-3 or TRBV12-4. This CDR3 comprises 12 residues. CDR3 sequence reads: CASSGPSYEQYF.

The J gene is TRBJ2-3, the V gene TRBV9; lacking DNA, the TRBD2 call made by TCRdb goes unchecked. The CDR3 has 15 residues. The germline V gene encodes CDR1 SGDLS and CDR2 YYNGEE. The CDR3 spells CASSVGLNGGDTQYF.

CDR3 region: CASSPKRYEQYF. The chain employs TRBV6-2 or TRBV6-3 and TRBJ2-7. The germline V gene has CDR1 MNHEY and CDR2 SVGEGT. This CDR3 is built from 12 residues.

The V call is TRBV4-1, the J call TRBJ2-3; TCRdb lists TRBD1, though no DNA is available to test this call. The CDR3 has 15 residues. Germline values: CDR1 MGHRA, CDR2 YSYEKL. This CDR3 is CASSQNAAGRDTQYF.

J is TRBJ2-3 and V is TRBV7-2; lacking DNA, the TRBD1 call made by TCRdb goes unchecked. Germline lookup yields CDR1 SGHTA and CDR2 FQGNSA. This CDR3 is 14 amino acids long. The CDR3 sequence: CATGTAASTDTQYF. Filled out from reference TRBV7-2 and TRBJ2-3, the complete variable domain reads GAGVSQSPSNKVTEKGKDVELRCDPISGHTALYWYRQSLGQGLEFLIYFQGNSAPDKSGLPSDRFSAERTGGSVSTLTIQRTQQEDSAVYLCATGTAASTDTQYFGPGTRLTVL.

The chain uses TRBV7-2 and TRBJ2-3; TCRdb picks TRBD2, but there is no DNA to check that call. The CDR3 runs 12 residues. Germline V gene lookup returns CDR1 SGHTA and CDR2 FQGNSA. CDR3 in amino acids: CASSLAGRSQYF.

This chain links TRBV20-1 with TRBJ1-1. The germline V gene has CDR1 DFQATT and CDR2 SNEGSKA (reference sequence). The CDR3 has 12 amino acids. The CDR3 here is CSAPYMNTEAFF.